These 21 T cell receptor beta chains came from one sample sequenced in a study of CD8+ T cells in alopecia areata. Investigators isolated RNA and reverse transcribed it into cDNA to act as the sequencing template. The method was immunoSEQ multiplex PCR; TCRdb's version includes in-frame clones alone and lacks a portion of them. The table records 90,000 to 150,000 clones, 53% of them present only once. The treatment: oral pan-JAK inhibitor, 5-10 mg twice daily. Sequenced here: CD4+ T cells sorted from blood, sampled at week 4, from a patient treated with tofacitinib. The source is a human donor with alopecia areata.

This clone was seen a handful of times. The chain carries TRBV7-9 and TRBJ1-1, with 8 positions matching TRBD1. CDR3 length equals 16 residues. Per the germline V gene, CDR1 is SEHNR and CDR2 is FQNEAQ (reference sequence). J was trimmed by 1 base and V by 5 bases; bases with no gene match: 9. CDR3 region: CASSTDDRGQNTEAFF. CDR3 nucleotide sequence: TGTGCCAGCAGCACTGACGACAGGGGCCAGAACACTGAAGCTTTCTTT. Filled out from reference TRBV7-9 and TRBJ1-1, the complete variable domain reads DTGVSQNPRHKITKRGQNVTFRCDPISEHNRLYWYRQTLGQGPEFLTYFQNEAQLEKSRLLSDRFSAERPKGSFSTLEIQRTEQGDSAMYLCASSTDDRGQNTEAFFGQGTRLTVV.

V gene TRBV30 combines with J gene TRBJ1-2; 10 bases agree with TRBD1. Germline V CDR1 and CDR2: GTSNPN, SVGIG (reference sequence). There are 14 residues in the CDR3. The ends lost 6 bases at V and 4 bases at J; junction bases unmatched: 8. DNA for the CDR3: TGTGCCTGCTCGAGACAGGGGGCGGGCTATGGCTACACCTTC. This codes for CACSRQGAGYGYTF.

CDR3 in amino acids: CSVGLGLSMNTGELFF. The CDR3 coding sequence is TGCAGCGTTGGATTGGGTCTCTCCATGAACACCGGGGAGCTGTTTTTT. This rearrangement joins TRBV29-1 to TRBJ2-2; D is ambiguous. Trimming removed 4 bases from V and 1 base from J, with 16 bases in between. This CDR3 is built from 16 residues. Per the germline V gene, CDR1 is SQVTM and CDR2 is ANQGSEA.

The chain employs TRBV7-2 and TRBJ2-3; D is ambiguous. V was trimmed by 8 bases and J by 4 bases, leaving 19 bases between them. The germline V gene has CDR1 SGHTA and CDR2 FQGNSA. This CDR3 spans 15 amino acids. The CDR3 region is CASGPRTFSPDTQYF. CDR3 in DNA: TGTGCCAGCGGCCCCAGGACCTTTTCCCCAGATACGCAGTATTTT.

J is TRBJ1-1 and V is TRBV7-9; TRBD1 agrees at 9 bases. The CDR3 length is 12 residues. Germline assignment: CDR1 SEHNR and CDR2 FQNEAQ (reference sequence). In DNA form, the CDR3 reads TGTGTCTGGGACAGGGAAGAGACTGAAGCTTTCTTT. Translating gives CVWDREETEAFF.

This rearrangement joins TRBV12-5 to TRBJ1-1; D call uncertain. V shed 0 bases and J shed 0 bases, with 17 bases lying between them. The CDR3 is 18 residues long. The germline V gene encodes CDR1 LGHNT and CDR2 FRNRAP. The CDR3 spells CASGLVLGLGSMNTEAFF. The CDR3 bases are TGTGCTAGTGGTTTGGTTCTGGGCTTGGGCTCCATGAACACTGAAGCTTTCTTT.

V usage is TRBV5-1 and J usage is TRBJ2-7; D not resolved. The germline V gene encodes CDR1 SGHRS and CDR2 YFSETQ. The length of the CDR3 is 13 residues. Trimming left V 4 bases short and J 5 bases short, with 13 bases between. The DNA of the CDR3 is TGCGCCAGCAGCCTCCTCCCAGGAAACGAGCAGTACTTC. Protein product: CASSLLPGNEQYF.

The chain employs TRBV27 and TRBJ1-2, with TRBD1 matching 7 bases. The V gene's germline CDR1 is MNHEY and CDR2 SMNVEV (reference sequence). This CDR3 comprises 14 residues. Trimming took 5 bases from V and 4 from J; bases not matched to a gene: 7. The CDR3 sequence: CASSKRDRGYGYTF. The CDR3 region has the DNA TGTGCCAGCAGTAAAAGGGACAGAGGCTATGGCTACACCTTC.

Only a few counts were recorded for this clone. The chain is built from TRBV29-1 and TRBJ1-1; no clear D gene. The germline gives CDR1 SQVTM, CDR2 ANQGSEA. The CDR3 spans 10 residues. Deletions cut 4 bases from V and 11 bases from J, with 11 bases between. The CDR3 sequence is CSVAGLGAFF. The CDR3 DNA sequence: TGCAGCGTTGCAGGTCTCGGGGCTTTCTTT.

Concerning this clone: Other DNA sequences of this sample code for an identical CDR3. V and J are TRBV4-1 and TRBJ2-1; a weak D match, TRBD2 (6 bases). The germline CDR1 and CDR2 sequences are MGHRA and YSYEKL. The germline V and J ends were trimmed by 0 bases and 13 bases, with 10 bases remaining between them. This CDR3 has 12 amino acids. For the CDR3, the DNA is TGCGCCAGCAGCCAAGAGTGGGGGGAACAGTTCTTC. Residues: CASSQEWGEQFF.

This clone was seen a handful of times. The chain employs TRBV5-4 and TRBJ2-7, with 7 bases matching TRBD2. There are 14 residues in the CDR3. The V and J ends lost 7 bases and 4 bases, in that order; junction bases with no gene match: 11. Germline lookup yields CDR1 SGHNT and CDR2 YYREEE (reference sequence). The CDR3: CASRTALADYEQYF. The CDR3 nucleotides read TGTGCCAGCCGAACGGCCCTAGCGGATTACGAGCAGTACTTC.

The chain uses TRBV5-6 and TRBJ2-5; tentative D call: TRBD2 (6 bases). This CDR3 comprises 14 residues. Trimming removed 4 bases from V and 5 bases from J, with 15 bases in between. Germline CDR1 SGHDT, CDR2 YYEEEE. CDR3 loop: CASSGTGVGETQYF. The CDR3 nucleotides are TGTGCCAGCAGCGGTACGGGAGTGGGGGAGACCCAGTACTTC.

V and J are TRBV30 and TRBJ1-3, with no clear D. Germline V CDR1 and CDR2: GTSNPN, SVGIG (reference sequence). Trimming removed 2 bases from V and 4 bases from J, with 15 bases in between. The CDR3 contains 15 residues. CDR3 DNA sequence: TGTGCCTGGAGTAGGACCGGTTTCCGGGGAAACACCATATATTTT. It encodes CAWSRTGFRGNTIYF.

V and J are TRBV29-1 and TRBJ2-1, with TRBD2 matching over 9 bases. This CDR3 is 13 amino acids long. Per the germline V gene, CDR1 is SQVTM and CDR2 is ANQGSEA. Unmatched junction bases numbered 6, after V lost 7 bases and J lost 5 bases. The CDR3 here is CSAGLARHNEQFF. CDR3 DNA: TGCAGCGCAGGACTAGCGCGCCACAATGAGCAGTTCTTC.

The gene calls are TRBV5-1 and TRBJ1-1, with D unclear. Trimming stripped 0 bases from V and 6 bases from J, with 12 bases between. The CDR3 covers 14 residues. From germline, CDR1 is SGHRS and CDR2 YFSETQ. As DNA, the CDR3 is TGCGCCAGCAGCTTGGAATCCGCAGGAGCTGAAGCTTTCTTT. It specifies CASSLESAGAEAFF.

The chain is built from TRBV27 and TRBJ2-7; 11 bases fit TRBD2. The CDR3 runs 13 residues. The V segment lost 6 bases and the J segment 12 bases; nucleotides outside the gene matches: 10. Germline CDR1 and CDR2: MNHEY and SMNVEV (reference sequence). The CDR3 region has the DNA TGTGCCAGCAGCCAAGTAGCGGGAGGGGAGTTGTACTTC. It codes for CASSQVAGGELYF.

This clone has a handful of counts. The chain combines TRBV5-1 with TRBJ1-1, with D possibly matching TRBD1 (5 bases). Germline CDR1 reads SGHRS; CDR2 reads YFSETQ. V was clipped by 2 bases and J by 4 bases, with 12 bases between them. This CDR3 region has 14 residues. The CDR3 sequence: CASSFQGRGTEAFF. The CDR3 DNA is TGCGCCAGCAGCTTCCAGGGACGGGGCACTGAAGCTTTCTTT.

V usage is TRBV7-2 and J usage is TRBJ1-1; D is unresolved. Trimming pared 0 bases from V and 1 base from J, leaving 3 bases between. Germline CDR1 and CDR2: SGHTA and FQGNSA. The CDR3 runs 13 residues. The CDR3 protein is CASSLAQNTEAFF. CDR3 nucleotide sequence: TGTGCCAGCAGCTTAGCCCAGAACACTGAAGCTTTCTTT.

The rearrangement links TRBV27 to TRBJ2-4, with D possibly TRBD1 on 5 matching bases. Per the germline V gene, CDR1 is MNHEY and CDR2 is SMNVEV (reference sequence). This CDR3 region has 13 residues. The V and J ends lost 2 bases and 3 bases respectively, with 5 bases between them. In DNA form, the CDR3 reads TGTGCCAGCAGTTTAGACAGCAAAAACATTCAGTACTTC. Amino acids: CASSLDSKNIQYF.

This clone has a handful of counts. At one of its ends the junction is not consistent with the germline gene, which may arise from a read error. This chain connects TRBV14 to TRBJ2-7; D perhaps matches TRBD1 (5 bases). The CDR3 extends over 15 amino acids. Germline CDR1 reads SGHDN; CDR2 reads FVKESK. CDR3 in amino acids: CASSQEASQGYGQYF. CDR3 nucleotide sequence: TGTGCCAGCAGCCAAGAGGCCTCCCAGGGCTACGGGCAGTACTTC.

The chain combines TRBV6-1 with TRBJ2-4; D call uncertain. The V gene's germline CDR1 is MNHNS and CDR2 SASEGT. There are 14 residues in the CDR3. V lost 6 bases and J lost 7, with 16 bases in between. CDR3 sequence (DNA): TGTGCCAGCAGCCAAGGTGACGGGTTCAACATTCAGTACTTC. Encoded protein: CASSQGDGFNIQYF.